The 21 T cell receptor beta chains given below trace back to one sample, sequenced in a study of shared clonotypes between healthy human individuals. Assay: immunoSEQ multiplex PCR; the TCRdb copy retains only in-frame clones and omits some. The sample yields a few million clones, approximately 90% seen once. The material sequenced was naive CD4+ T cells sorted from blood. Subset described: CD45RA+ positively selected. The source is a man in his late teens or twenties in good health.

Note on this clone: The same CDR3 also results from other DNA sequences found in this sample. V gene TRBV28 combines with J gene TRBJ2-7; possible D gene TRBD1, 5 bases. V lost 4 bases and J 3 bases, leaving 7 bases between the germline ends. The CDR3 is 12 amino acids. Germline V CDR1 and CDR2: MDHEN, SYDVKM. This CDR3 reads CASSSDSYEQYF. CDR3 sequence (DNA): TGTGCCAGCAGTTCAGACAGCTACGAGCAGTACTTC.

This chain joins TRBV5-4 and TRBJ1-2; tentatively, D is TRBD1 (5 bases). This CDR3 contains 13 residues. V lost 0 bases and J 7 bases, leaving 10 bases between the germline ends. The V gene's germline CDR1 is SGHNT and CDR2 YYREEE (reference sequence). CDR3 nucleotides: TGTGCCAGCAGCTTGGAAGGGGAGTCTGGCTACACCTTC. This sequence encodes CASSLEGESGYTF.

With respect to this clone: The same CDR3 arises from other DNA sequences in this sample as well. The chain links TRBV11-2 to TRBJ2-7, with D tentatively TRBD2 (6 bases). V lost 3 bases, J lost 0 bases, and 9 bases lay in between. The germline gives CDR1 SGHAT, CDR2 FQNNGV. The CDR3 runs 14 residues. CDR3 DNA: TGTGCCAGCAGCTTGGGGGACTCCTCCTACGAGCAGTACTTC. This gives the protein CASSLGDSSYEQYF.

This rearrangement joins TRBV29-1 to TRBJ2-1; TRBD2 matches 11 bases. The germline V gene has CDR1 SQVTM and CDR2 ANQGSEA. The CDR3 runs to 13 residues. V trimming: 4 bases; J trimming: 8 bases; junction bases outside the gene matches: 4. The CDR3 protein is CSVGSGGAYEQFF. CDR3 coding DNA: TGCAGCGTTGGTAGCGGGGGGGCCTATGAGCAGTTCTTC.

This clone was seen a handful of times. V gene TRBV18 combines with J gene TRBJ1-1, with a possible D match to TRBD1 (6 bases). CDR1 and CDR2 (germline): KGHSH, LQKENI. V was pared by 4 bases and J by 1 base, with 10 bases between. This CDR3 region has 14 residues. CDR3 nucleotides: TGTGCCAGCTCACGACAGGCTAGGAACACTGAAGCTTTCTTT. Amino acids: CASSRQARNTEAFF.

The chain recombines TRBV19 with TRBJ2-1; D unresolved. Trimming cost V 2 bases and J 0 bases, with 11 bases left between them. The CDR3 spans 16 residues. Germline V gene sequence: CDR1 LNHDA, CDR2 SQIVND (reference sequence). The CDR3: CASSIIGAYSYNEQFF. The CDR3 DNA follows: TGTGCCAGTAGTATAATTGGAGCGTACTCCTACAATGAGCAGTTCTTC.

The rearrangement links TRBV19 to TRBJ2-7; D call uncertain. This CDR3 has 14 residues. CDR1 is LNHDA and CDR2 is SQIVND in the germline V gene (reference sequence). Deletions cut 4 bases from V and 0 bases from J, with 10 bases between. The CDR3 sequence is CASSRSWISYEQYF. CDR3 sequence (DNA): TGTGCCAGTAGTAGGTCATGGATCTCCTACGAGCAGTACTTC.

The V call is TRBV7-9, the J call TRBJ1-2; D is unclear. The V end was cut by 5 bases, the J end by 4 bases, with 8 bases between. The CDR3 length is 12 residues. Germline lookup yields CDR1 SEHNR and CDR2 FQNEAQ (reference sequence). This CDR3 reads CASSTDRYGYTF. The CDR3 DNA is TGTGCCAGCAGCACGGATCGCTATGGCTACACCTTC.

V and J are TRBV5-5 and TRBJ1-5; no clear D. Trimming left V 5 bases short and J 7 bases short, with 16 bases between. Per germline, CDR1 SGHKS and CDR2 YYEKEE (reference sequence). The CDR3 runs to 14 residues. The CDR3 DNA reads TGTGCCAGCAGTCTCGAGACCCGCGGACAGCCCCAGCATTTT. This sequence encodes CASSLETRGQPQHF.

The rearrangement uses TRBV10-1 and TRBJ2-1, with D unresolved. This CDR3 contains 13 residues. In germline, CDR1 is WNHNN, CDR2 SYGVQD (reference sequence). The V and J ends lost 1 base and 4 bases respectively, with 5 bases between them. DNA of the CDR3: TGCGCCAGCAGTGAGTTGCGGTACAATGAGCAGTTCTTC. It yields the protein CASSELRYNEQFF.

The chain recombines TRBV27 with TRBJ2-7, with TRBD1 matching 9 bases. The trim removed 6 bases at V and 2 bases at J, leaving 14 bases unmatched. There are 17 residues in the CDR3. The germline gives CDR1 MNHEY, CDR2 SMNVEV (reference sequence). The chain's CDR3 is CASSLQSGTGTTYEQYF. The CDR3 DNA sequence: TGTGCCAGCAGCCTGCAATCCGGGACAGGGACCACCTACGAGCAGTACTTC.

The rearrangement joins TRBV5-1 to TRBJ2-5; 11 bases agree with TRBD2. Germline V lookup: CDR1 SGHRS, CDR2 YFSETQ. J was trimmed by 3 bases and V by 3 bases; bases with no gene match: 7. The CDR3 covers 16 residues. Here the CDR3 reads CASSSGLAELKETQYF. The CDR3 DNA sequence: TGCGCCAGCAGCTCGGGACTAGCGGAGTTAAAAGAGACCCAGTACTTC.

The chain joins TRBV6-5 to TRBJ2-7; 8 bases agree with TRBD1. Germline assignment: CDR1 MNHEY and CDR2 SVGAGI. V was pared by 4 bases and J by 4 bases, with 9 bases of the junction left unmatched. The CDR3 spans 15 residues. This chain's CDR3 is CASSFLRTGPYEQYF. For the CDR3, the DNA is TGTGCCAGCAGTTTCCTCCGGACAGGGCCTTACGAGCAGTACTTC.

Regarding this clone: Other DNA variants within this sample encode the same CDR3. The chain recombines TRBV5-1 with TRBJ2-7; D remains ambiguous. Germline-derived CDR1 and CDR2 are SGHRS and YFSETQ. Trimming pared 0 bases from V and 0 bases from J, leaving 10 bases between. The CDR3 is 15 residues long. The CDR3 DNA is TGCGCCAGCAGCTTGGGCGAATTGACCTCCTACGAGCAGTACTTC. It is translated as CASSLGELTSYEQYF.

The chain recombines TRBV18 with TRBJ1-3; D is unresolved. CDR1 KGHSH and CDR2 LQKENI come from the germline V gene. The CDR3 is 16 residues long. Trimming took off 3 bases at V and 0 bases at J, with 12 bases between the two ends. Here the CDR3 reads CASSPFPSDSGNTIYF. The CDR3 DNA reads TGTGCCAGCTCACCTTTTCCATCGGACTCTGGAAACACCATATATTTT.

The V gene is TRBV6-1, the J gene TRBJ1-4; TRBD1 aligns across 11 bases. The CDR3 consists of 15 residues. Looked up from germline, CDR1 is MNHNS and CDR2 is SASEGT. V dropped 7 bases and J dropped 4; count of bases not matched to a gene: 5. CDR3 region: CASNPGTGGNEKLFF. The CDR3 bases are TGTGCCAGCAACCCCGGGACAGGGGGTAATGAAAAACTGTTTTTT.

The chain recombines TRBV7-8 with TRBJ1-1; D perhaps matches TRBD1 (5 bases). CDR3 length equals 12 residues. Deletions cut 1 base from V and 6 bases from J, with 6 bases between. The germline V gene has CDR1 SGHVS and CDR2 FQNEAQ. CDR3 sequence reads: CASSLVGAEAFF. The DNA of the CDR3 is TGTGCCAGCAGCTTAGTGGGGGCTGAAGCTTTCTTT.

The chain links TRBV30 to TRBJ2-1; D is ambiguous. Trimming took off 7 bases at V and 12 bases at J, with 22 bases between the two ends. This CDR3 is 13 amino acids long. Germline V gene lookup returns CDR1 GTSNPN and CDR2 SVGIG (reference sequence). The DNA of the CDR3 is TGTGCCTTAGCTGGGCCCAACCCGGACGTGCAGTTCTTC. It codes for CALAGPNPDVQFF. Filled out from reference TRBV30 and TRBJ2-1, the complete variable domain reads SQTIHQWPATLVQPVGSPLSLECTVEGTSNPNLYWYRQAAGRGLQLLFYSVGIGQISSEVPQNLSASRPQDRQFILSSKKLLLSDSGFYLCALAGPNPDVQFFGPGTRLTVL.

This chain links TRBV18 with TRBJ1-4, with D tentatively TRBD1 (6 bases). CDR3 length: 14 residues. V lost 3 bases to trimming and J lost 8 bases, with 13 bases between them. Per the germline V gene, CDR1 is KGHSH and CDR2 is LQKENI. The CDR3 DNA sequence: TGTGCCAGCTCACCTGACAGGACCCGAGAAAAACTGTTTTTT. This encodes CASSPDRTREKLFF. The variable domain in full, with the rest retrieved from reference TRBV18 and TRBJ1-4, is NAGVMQNPRHLVRRRGQEARLRCSPMKGHSHVYWYRQLPEEGLKFMVYLQKENIIDESGMPKERFSAEFPKEGPSILRIQQVVRGDSAAYFCASSPDRTREKLFFGSGTQLSVL.

As for this clone: The same CDR3 can be traced to other DNA sequences in this sample. The gene calls are TRBV27 and TRBJ1-3, with a tentative D call TRBD1 (5 bases). This CDR3 comprises 15 residues. The V end lost 2 bases, the J end lost 0 bases, and 8 bases lay between the germline ends. CDR1 and CDR2 from the germline V gene are MNHEY and SMNVEV (reference sequence). The CDR3 is CASSLRQGSGNTIYF. CDR3 DNA: TGTGCCAGCAGTTTAAGGCAGGGCTCTGGAAACACCATATATTTT.

This clone was counted a single time. This chain uses TRBV5-8 with TRBJ2-5; 7 nucleotides line up with TRBD1. The CDR3 length is 16 residues. The germline V gene has CDR1 SGHTS and CDR2 YDEGEE. V gave up 3 bases and J gave up 3 bases; unmatched junction bases: 11. The CDR3 reads CASSSPGLGGEETQYF. The DNA for the CDR3 is TGTGCCAGCAGCTCGCCTGGCTTAGGGGGCGAAGAGACCCAGTACTTC. Full variable domain (outside the CDR3, taken from reference TRBV5-8 and TRBJ2-5): EAGVTQSPTHLIKTRGQQATLRCSPISGHTSVYWYQQALGLGLQFLLWYDEGEERNRGNFPPRFSGRQFPNYSSELNVNALELEDSALYLCASSSPGLGGEETQYFGPGTRLLVL.